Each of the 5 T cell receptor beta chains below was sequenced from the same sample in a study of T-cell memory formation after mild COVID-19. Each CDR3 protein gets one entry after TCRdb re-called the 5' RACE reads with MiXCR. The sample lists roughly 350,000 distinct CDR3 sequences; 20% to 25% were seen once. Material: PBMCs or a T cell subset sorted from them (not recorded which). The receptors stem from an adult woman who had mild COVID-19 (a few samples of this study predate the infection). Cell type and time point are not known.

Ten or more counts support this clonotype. The DNA of the CDR3 is TGCGCCAGCAGCTTGGACGGGGGGACCAAAAACATTCAGTACTTC. It encodes CASSLDGGTKNIQYF. V usage is TRBV5-1 and J usage is TRBJ2-4, with 7 positions matching TRBD2. V gave up 0 bases and J gave up 2 bases; unmatched junction bases: 2. This CDR3 has 15 residues. CDR1 and CDR2 (germline): SGHRS, YFSETQ.

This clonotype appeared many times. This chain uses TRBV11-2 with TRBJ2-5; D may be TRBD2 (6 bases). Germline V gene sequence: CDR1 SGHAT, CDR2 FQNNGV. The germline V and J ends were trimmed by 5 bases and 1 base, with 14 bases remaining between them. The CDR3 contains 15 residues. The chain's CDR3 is CASSQLLAPQETQYF. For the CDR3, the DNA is TGTGCCAGCAGCCAACTACTAGCTCCCCAAGAGACCCAGTACTTC.

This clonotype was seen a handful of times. The CDR3 protein is CASSQYGTGRNTEAFF. DNA for the CDR3: TGTGCCAGCAGCCAATACGGGACAGGGAGGAACACTGAAGCTTTCTTT. The genes are TRBV14 and TRBJ1-1; TRBD1 matches at 9 bases. Trimming at V came to 2 bases and at J to 1 base, leaving 5 bases not matched to a gene. CDR1 is SGHDN and CDR2 is FVKESK in the germline V gene. This CDR3 has 16 residues. The whole variable domain, filled in from reference TRBV14 and TRBJ1-1, reads EAGVTQFPSHSVIEKGQTVTLRCDPISGHDNLYWYRRVMGKEIKFLLHFVKESKQDESGMPNNRFLAERTGGTYSTLKVQPAELEDSGVYFCASSQYGTGRNTEAFFGQGTRLTVV.

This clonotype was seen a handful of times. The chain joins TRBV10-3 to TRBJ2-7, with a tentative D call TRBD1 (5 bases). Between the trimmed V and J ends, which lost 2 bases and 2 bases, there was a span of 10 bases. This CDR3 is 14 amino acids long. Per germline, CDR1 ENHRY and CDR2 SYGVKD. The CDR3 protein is CAISEPRVPYEQYF. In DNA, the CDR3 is TGTGCCATCAGTGAGCCCAGGGTCCCCTACGAGCAGTACTTC.

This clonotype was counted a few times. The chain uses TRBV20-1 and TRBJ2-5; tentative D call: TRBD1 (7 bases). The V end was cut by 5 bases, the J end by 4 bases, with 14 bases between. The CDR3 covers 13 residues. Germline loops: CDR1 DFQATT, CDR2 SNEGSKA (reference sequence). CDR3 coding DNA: TGCAGTGCTGGCCGACAGGGAGGAGAGACCCAGTACTTC. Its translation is CSAGRQGGETQYF.